One and the same sample provided the 16 T cell receptor beta chains below, sequenced in a study of T cell changes during pregnancy in multiple sclerosis. Data came from immunoSEQ multiplex PCR; TCRdb stores just in-frame clones and leaves some out. Of about 40,000 clones in the sample, roughly nine tenths are singletons; the top ten hold around 0.5%. The sequencing used CD4+ T cells from peripheral blood mononuclear cells, collected in the third trimester of pregnancy. These receptors originate from a female donor in good health, enrolled as a control in a pregnancy study.

This rearrangement joins TRBV10-3 to TRBJ2-1, with 9 positions matching TRBD2. V lost 11 bases and J lost 3; bases outside the gene matches: 11. The CDR3 extends over 15 amino acids. CDR1 ENHRY and CDR2 SYGVKD come from the germline V gene. The DNA of the CDR3 is TGTGCCCCTCTGGGTAGCGGGAGTATCTACAATGAGCAGTTCTTC. It encodes CAPLGSGSIYNEQFF.

The chain employs TRBV18 and TRBJ2-1; 9 bases agree with TRBD2. Per germline, CDR1 KGHSH and CDR2 LQKENI. The CDR3 contains 16 residues. J lost 5 bases, V lost 5 bases, and 10 bases had no gene match. In DNA, the CDR3 is TGTGCCAGCTCAAGGGTAGCGGGAGCCGGAGACAATGAGCAGTTCTTC. Translation gives CASSRVAGAGDNEQFF. Supplemented by reference TRBV18 and TRBJ2-1, the full variable domain reads NAGVMQNPRHLVRRRGQEARLRCSPMKGHSHVYWYRQLPEEGLKFMVYLQKENIIDESGMPKERFSAEFPKEGPSILRIQQVVRGDSAAYFCASSRVAGAGDNEQFFGPGTRLTVL.

This chain links TRBV6-6 with TRBJ1-6, with D hard to call. There are 15 residues in the CDR3. Germline CDR1 and CDR2: MNHNY and SVGAGI (reference sequence). V lost 3 bases and J lost 4, with 10 bases in between. This CDR3 is CASSYKSGYNSPLHF. The CDR3 bases are TGTGCCAGCAGTTATAAGTCGGGTTATAATTCACCCCTCCACTTT.

The rearrangement joins TRBV2 to TRBJ1-1; D gene ambiguous. There are 16 residues in the CDR3. The germline CDR1 and CDR2 sequences are SNHLY and FYNNEI. V was shortened by 4 bases and J by 0 bases, with 15 bases between the two germline ends. The DNA of the CDR3 is TGTGCCAGCAGTGGGGCAGGCTTTACGATGAACACTGAAGCTTTCTTT. This sequence encodes CASSGAGFTMNTEAFF.

This clone was seen a few times. This chain links TRBV7-3 with TRBJ2-5; perhaps TRBD2 as D (6 bases). There are 14 residues in the CDR3. Germline CDR1 is SGHTA and CDR2 is FQGTGA. V was clipped by 3 bases and J by 5 bases, with 13 bases between them. CDR3 in amino acids: CASSLAGEEETQYF. The CDR3 nucleotides read TGTGCCAGCAGCTTGGCTGGGGAGGAGGAGACCCAGTACTTC.

The rearrangement links TRBV9 to TRBJ2-5; 9 bases agree with TRBD1. Per germline, CDR1 SGDLS and CDR2 YYNGEE. CDR3 length: 15 residues. V lost 2 bases and J lost 4; bases outside the gene matches: 6. The CDR3 sequence is CASSVKQGASETQYF. CDR3 DNA sequence: TGTGCCAGCAGCGTCAAACAGGGGGCATCAGAGACCCAGTACTTC.

The chain recombines TRBV18 with TRBJ2-5; 7 bases agree with TRBD1. The CDR3 contains 14 residues. Germline CDR1 reads KGHSH; CDR2 reads LQKENI. With 3 bases clipped from V and 3 bases from J, the junction kept 4 bases outside the gene matches. CDR3 DNA sequence: TGTGCCAGCTCACCCCGACAGGGCGAAGAGACCCAGTACTTC. Translating gives CASSPRQGEETQYF.

V and J are TRBV7-9 and TRBJ2-4; D is perhaps TRBD1 (6 bases). Per the germline V gene, CDR1 is SEHNR and CDR2 is FQNEAQ (reference sequence). V was cut by 8 bases and J by 6 bases, with 8 bases left in between. This CDR3 spans 11 amino acids. In nucleotides, the CDR3 is TGTGCCAGCCGAGGGGGAAACATTCAGTACTTC. Encoded protein: CASRGGNIQYF. The entire variable domain, with the rest obtained from reference TRBV7-9 and TRBJ2-4, is as follows: DTGVSQNPRHKITKRGQNVTFRCDPISEHNRLYWYRQTLGQGPEFLTYFQNEAQLEKSRLLSDRFSAERPKGSFSTLEIQRTEQGDSAMYLCASRGGNIQYFGAGTRLSVL.

CDR3 sequence: CASSVQGAEQYF. CDR3 sequence (DNA): TGCGCCAGCAGTGTACAGGGAGCCGAGCAGTACTTC. The chain has TRBV10-2 and TRBJ2-7; D might be TRBD1 (6 bases). The ends were cut back, 4 bases at V and 6 bases at J, with 10 bases in the middle. Germline CDR1 is WSHSY and CDR2 is SAAADI. CDR3 length equals 12 residues.

V usage is TRBV4-2 and J usage is TRBJ2-3; the D is unclear. V lost 3 bases and J 3 bases, leaving 7 bases between the germline ends. From germline, CDR1 is LGHNA and CDR2 YNFKEQ. The CDR3 contains 13 residues. DNA of the CDR3: TGTGCCAGCAGCCATTTGAGAACAGATACGCAGTATTTT. Translation: CASSHLRTDTQYF.

The chain has TRBV14 and TRBJ2-1; possible D gene TRBD1, 6 bases. Trimming removed 2 bases from V and 15 bases from J, with 14 bases in between. This CDR3 comprises 12 residues. Looked up from germline, CDR1 is SGHDN and CDR2 is FVKESK. CDR3 in amino acids: CASSQKGVIPFF. CDR3 bases: TGTGCCAGCAGCCAAAAGGGGGTCATTCCGTTCTTC.

This chain connects TRBV2 to TRBJ1-1, with D possibly matching TRBD1 (5 bases). This CDR3 is 14 amino acids long. V was shortened by 4 bases and J by 5 bases, with 14 bases between the two germline ends. Germline V CDR1 and CDR2: SNHLY, FYNNEI. CDR3 region: CASSGPGAGTEAFF. CDR3 sequence (DNA): TGTGCCAGCAGTGGCCCCGGGGCGGGAACTGAAGCTTTCTTT.

This clone was observed a handful of times. The J gene is TRBJ1-2, the V gene TRBV5-5; 8 bases fit TRBD1. Trimming at V came to 3 bases and at J to 4 bases, leaving 8 bases not matched to a gene. This CDR3 region has 15 residues. CDR1 and CDR2 (germline): SGHKS, YYEKEE (reference sequence). CDR3: CASSSLSGQVYGYTF. The CDR3 DNA follows: TGTGCCAGCAGCTCCCTTTCGGGACAGGTCTATGGCTACACCTTC.

The rearrangement links TRBV28 to TRBJ2-5; 9 nucleotides match TRBD1. Trimming at V came to 6 bases and at J to 4 bases, leaving 21 bases not matched to a gene. The germline gives CDR1 MDHEN, CDR2 SYDVKM. CDR3 length: 19 amino acids. This CDR3 is CASSGAIGGAGDRAETQYF. The CDR3 DNA follows: TGTGCCAGCAGCGGGGCTATTGGTGGGGCGGGGGACAGGGCAGAGACCCAGTACTTC.

The DNA for the CDR3 is TGTGCCAGCAGTAACGACAGAAACACCGGGGAGCTGTTTTTT. It is translated as CASSNDRNTGELFF. The J gene is TRBJ2-2, the V gene TRBV6-5; weak D call: TRBD1 (5 bases). Trimming pared 5 bases from V and 2 bases from J, leaving 9 bases between. The germline CDR1 and CDR2 sequences are MNHEY and SVGAGI. This CDR3 is 14 amino acids long.

V gene TRBV28 combines with J gene TRBJ2-1; the D is unclear. Germline V gene lookup returns CDR1 MDHEN and CDR2 SYDVKM. The V and J ends lost 4 bases and 6 bases respectively, with 16 bases between them. This CDR3 comprises 15 residues. The CDR3 DNA reads TGTGCCAGCAGTTCGGCGACCTTTCGCGGCAATGAGCAGTTCTTC. Its translation is CASSSATFRGNEQFF.